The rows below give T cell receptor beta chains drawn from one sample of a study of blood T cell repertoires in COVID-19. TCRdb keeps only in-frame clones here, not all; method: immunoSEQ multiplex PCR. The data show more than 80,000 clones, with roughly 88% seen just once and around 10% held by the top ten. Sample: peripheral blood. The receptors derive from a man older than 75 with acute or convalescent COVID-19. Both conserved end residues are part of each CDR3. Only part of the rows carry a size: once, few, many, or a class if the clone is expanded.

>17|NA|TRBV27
CASSFRWDRGFGTEAFF
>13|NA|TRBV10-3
CAISEQGFYEQYF
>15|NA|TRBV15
CATSRERGGSNEQFF
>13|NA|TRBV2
CASSVQGTYEQYF
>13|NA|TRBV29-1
CSVGGQHQETQYF
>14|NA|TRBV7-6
CASSSQGITDTQYF
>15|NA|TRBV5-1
CASSDQRGPRETQYF
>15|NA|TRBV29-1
CSVYGTQGSNTEAFF
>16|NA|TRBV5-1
CARPDFLDRGDYGYTF
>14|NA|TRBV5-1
CASSSGQFSGELFF
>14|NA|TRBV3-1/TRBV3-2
CASSQGQGFDGYTF
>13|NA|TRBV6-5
CASSLGGANVLTF
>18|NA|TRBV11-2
CASSLDVTSGSYYNEQFF
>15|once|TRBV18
CASSPGEQGRHEQYF
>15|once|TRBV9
CASSVDQGLGMAQYF
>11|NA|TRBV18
CASSRGLGYTF
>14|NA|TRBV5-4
CASSPGTGFSGYTF
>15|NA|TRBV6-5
CASRNGALGDYGYTF
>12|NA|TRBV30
CAWVAVFNEQFF
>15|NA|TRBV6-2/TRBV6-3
CASSYSRAGTGELFF
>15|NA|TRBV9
CASSATQGSGNTIYF
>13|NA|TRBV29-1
CSVEEGLLNEQFF
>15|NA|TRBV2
CASRPGQGRTGELFF